Below are 29 T cell receptor beta chains sequenced from a single sample in a study of T cell changes during pregnancy in multiple sclerosis. Assay: immunoSEQ multiplex PCR; the TCRdb copy retains only in-frame clones and omits some. Found here are 90,000 to 150,000 clones, about 94% of them singletons; the top ten hold less than 7.5%. The sample in question was peripheral blood, obtained before pregnancy. The receptors were sampled from a female donor with multiple sclerosis, enrolled in a pregnancy study.

The V call is TRBV10-3, the J call TRBJ1-1, with D possibly TRBD1 on 5 matching bases. The CDR3 runs 17 residues. The V gene's germline CDR1 is ENHRY and CDR2 SYGVKD. With 3 bases removed from V and 3 bases from J, the gap between germline ends came to 20 bases. This CDR3 reads CAISENGGGRGDTEAFF. CDR3 DNA: TGTGCCATCAGTGAAAACGGGGGGGGGAGGGGCGACACTGAAGCTTTCTTT.

J is TRBJ2-5 and V is TRBV19; D gene ambiguous. This CDR3 region has 13 residues. Germline CDR1 reads LNHDA; CDR2 reads SQIVND (reference sequence). Trimming took 4 bases from V and 0 from J, leaving 6 bases between them. CDR3 loop: CASSKLDQETQYF. The DNA of the CDR3 is TGTGCCAGTAGTAAGCTAGACCAAGAGACCCAGTACTTC.

This chain connects TRBV7-8 to TRBJ2-7; 8 bases align to TRBD2. The ends lost 2 bases at V and 3 bases at J; junction bases unmatched: 12. This CDR3 contains 17 residues. The V gene's germline CDR1 is SGHVS and CDR2 FQNEAQ. Here the CDR3 reads CASSLSGSSGGSYEQYF. The CDR3, as DNA: TGTGCCAGCAGCTTATCCGGGTCGAGCGGGGGTAGCTACGAGCAGTACTTC.

This clone was found once. The V gene is TRBV10-3, the J gene TRBJ2-7, with 8 bases aligning to TRBD2. The CDR3 is 12 amino acids. Germline lookup yields CDR1 ENHRY and CDR2 SYGVKD. The V segment lost 10 bases and the J segment 7 bases; nucleotides outside the gene matches: 9. The CDR3 DNA reads as TGTGCCACCTCGGGACTAGGGGGGGAGCAGTACTTC. Protein sequence: CATSGLGGEQYF.

The V and J genes are TRBV19 and TRBJ1-5; the match to TRBD1 covers 7 bases. This CDR3 has 17 amino acids. The junction had 17 bases not matched to a gene; V was cut back by 9 bases and J by 3 bases. Germline loops: CDR1 LNHDA, CDR2 SQIVND (reference sequence). CDR3 nucleotide sequence: TGTGCCAGCGAGGGGGCCGGGACACGGTTAGACAATCAGCCCCAGCATTTT. Translated, it gives CASEGAGTRLDNQPQHF.

The rearrangement uses TRBV7-2 and TRBJ2-3; 7 bases map to TRBD2. J was trimmed by 3 bases and V by 5 bases; bases with no gene match: 8. This CDR3 spans 15 amino acids. Germline V CDR1 and CDR2: SGHTA, FQGNSA. The CDR3 sequence is CASSLWPGGTDTQYF. DNA for the CDR3: TGTGCCAGCAGCCTTTGGCCCGGGGGGACAGATACGCAGTATTTT.

The chain links TRBV5-5 to TRBJ2-1, with a weak D call TRBD2 (6 bases). The V and J ends lost 0 bases and 5 bases respectively, with 18 bases between them. Germline V gene lookup returns CDR1 SGHKS and CDR2 YYEKEE (reference sequence). The CDR3 has 17 amino acids. In DNA form, the CDR3 reads TGTGCCAGCAGCTTGGCCGGAGGGAGGACTACAAACAATGAGCAGTTCTTC. Its protein is CASSLAGGRTTNNEQFF.

By its share, this clone is medium-sized (0.01 to 0.1%). This sequence joins TRBV29-1 and TRBJ1-1; possibly TRBD1 for D (6 bases). The CDR3 extends over 13 amino acids. Germline CDR1 SQVTM, CDR2 ANQGSEA. Trimming took 1 base from V and 5 from J, leaving 11 bases between them. CDR3 coding DNA: TGCAGCGTTGAAGGGGGGCGATTAACTGAAGCTTTCTTT. This encodes CSVEGGRLTEAFF.

V usage is TRBV15 and J usage is TRBJ2-5; 8 positions agree with TRBD1. Germline loops: CDR1 LNHNV, CDR2 YYDKDF (reference sequence). The CDR3 runs 16 residues. Unmatched junction bases numbered 11, after V lost 3 bases and J lost 5 bases. In DNA form, the CDR3 reads TGTGCCACCAGCAGTGTTTTTACAGGGGGGCGGGAGACCCAGTACTTC. This codes for CATSSVFTGGRETQYF.

On this clone itself: A junction end diverges from the germline sequence, so it may reflect a read error. CDR3 loop: CASSYKDREGYTF. CDR3 DNA: TGTGCCAGCAGTTACAAGGACAGGGAAGGCTACACCTTC. The chain recombines TRBV10-3 with TRBJ1-2; TRBD1 matches at 8 bases. The CDR3 length is 13 residues. Per the germline V gene, CDR1 is ENHRY and CDR2 is SYGVKD.

The V call is TRBV5-1, the J call TRBJ1-2; tentative D call: TRBD1 (6 bases). The germline V gene encodes CDR1 SGHRS and CDR2 YFSETQ. The CDR3 has 15 residues. V was pared by 4 bases and J by 3 bases, with 16 bases between. CDR3 sequence reads: CASSQGTDRDYGYTF. The CDR3 nucleotides read TGCGCCAGCAGCCAGGGGACGGATCGAGACTATGGCTACACCTTC.

The gene calls are TRBV5-1 and TRBJ1-5; TRBD1 matches at 7 bases. CDR3 length equals 15 residues. V was clipped by 0 bases and J by 4 bases; unmatched bases: 4. Germline V lookup: CDR1 SGHRS, CDR2 YFSETQ. CDR3: CASSLAGQTNQPQHF. CDR3 DNA sequence: TGCGCCAGCAGCTTGGCGGGACAGACTAATCAGCCCCAGCATTTT.

The rearrangement joins TRBV5-6 to TRBJ2-7; TRBD2 agrees at 8 bases. V shed 4 bases, J shed 5 bases, and the junction held 8 bases outside the gene matches. This CDR3 comprises 14 residues. Germline CDR1 is SGHDT and CDR2 is YYEEEE. CDR3 nucleotides: TGTGCCAGCAGCCGAGGTAGCGGGATGAACGAGCAGTACTTC. Protein: CASSRGSGMNEQYF.

The chain couples TRBV30 to TRBJ2-5; TRBD2 aligns across 8 bases. Germline V lookup: CDR1 GTSNPN, CDR2 SVGIG (reference sequence). The CDR3 loop spans 14 amino acids. V was pared by 0 bases and J by 4 bases, with 4 bases of the junction left unmatched. The CDR3 protein is CAWSVHGGAETQYF. CDR3 DNA sequence: TGTGCCTGGAGTGTACACGGGGGGGCAGAGACCCAGTACTTC.

The chain has TRBV6-5 and TRBJ2-6, with 7 positions matching TRBD1. The CDR3 sequence is 14 residues long. Germline loops: CDR1 MNHEY, CDR2 SVGAGI. V shed 5 bases and J 2 bases; nucleotides not matched to a gene: 0. CDR3 in DNA: TGTGCCAGCAGTCAGGGGGCTGGGGCCAACGTCCTGACTTTC. Translation gives CASSQGAGANVLTF.

This clone was seen a single time. The chain couples TRBV19 to TRBJ2-1, with TRBD2 identical over 8 bases. The V gene's germline CDR1 is LNHDA and CDR2 SQIVND (reference sequence). The CDR3 loop spans 14 amino acids. J gave up 6 bases and V 3 bases, and 4 bases lay outside the gene matches. The CDR3 region is CASSISGSRNEQFF. The CDR3 nucleotides are TGTGCCAGTAGTATCAGCGGGAGTCGCAATGAGCAGTTCTTC.

J is TRBJ2-3 and V is TRBV6-5; possibly TRBD2 for D (7 bases). The CDR3 sequence is 12 residues long. V was shortened by 5 bases and J by 9 bases, with 12 bases between the two germline ends. CDR1 is MNHEY, CDR2 SVGAGI, per germline. As DNA, the CDR3 is TGTGCCAGCAGTGAATGGGGGGGCACGCAGTATTTT. Translation: CASSEWGGTQYF.

V and J are TRBV6-1 and TRBJ2-5; possibly TRBD1 for D (6 bases). The length of the CDR3 is 15 residues. CDR1 MNHNS and CDR2 SASEGT come from the germline V gene. Trimming stripped 4 bases from V and 2 bases from J, with 14 bases between. CDR3: CASSVQGLLQETQYF. In DNA, the CDR3 is TGTGCCAGCAGTGTGCAGGGGTTGTTACAAGAGACCCAGTACTTC.

V and J are TRBV9 and TRBJ2-3, with D possibly matching TRBD2 (5 bases). The CDR3 covers 15 residues. The ends were cut back, 1 base at V and 2 bases at J, with 11 bases in the middle. Germline V CDR1 and CDR2: SGDLS, YYNGEE. The CDR3 bases are TGTGCCAGCAGCGTACACAGCGGAAACACAGATACGCAGTATTTT. This gives the protein CASSVHSGNTDTQYF.

In its sample, this clone was seen once. CDR3: CASRTSGVTDTQYF. CDR3 DNA: TGTGCCAGCCGGACTAGCGGGGTCACAGATACGCAGTATTTT. The chain joins TRBV6-5 to TRBJ2-3; 12 bases are a match to TRBD2. The CDR3 runs to 14 residues. From germline, CDR1 is MNHEY and CDR2 SVGAGI. The trim removed 8 bases at V and 2 bases at J, leaving 2 bases unmatched.

This chain connects TRBV7-7 to TRBJ2-1; 10 bases are a match to TRBD2. V gave up 5 bases and J gave up 7 bases; unmatched junction bases: 20. The CDR3 extends over 19 amino acids. CDR1 SSHAT and CDR2 FNYEAQ come from the germline V gene (reference sequence). CDR3 sequence reads: CASSPYSGVAGGRTNEQFF. The DNA for the CDR3 is TGTGCCAGCAGCCCTTACTCGGGAGTAGCGGGGGGACGTACGAATGAGCAGTTCTTC.

This rearrangement joins TRBV6-1 to TRBJ2-7; 7 bases map to TRBD1. From germline, CDR1 is MNHNS and CDR2 SASEGT. CDR3 length: 13 amino acids. Trimming cost V 5 bases and J 4 bases; bases outside gene matches: 5. The CDR3 spells CASSPRQGYEQYF. Here the CDR3 DNA reads TGTGCCAGCAGTCCGCGACAGGGATACGAGCAGTACTTC.

The chain has TRBV28 and TRBJ2-2; D unclear. Germline V gene data show CDR1 as MDHEN and CDR2 as SYDVKM. The V end lost 6 bases, the J end lost 4 bases, and 15 bases lay between the germline ends. The CDR3 runs 15 residues. In DNA, the CDR3 is TGTGCCAGCAGATTGCAGGCGTTTCGCACCGGGGAGCTGTTTTTT. Protein product: CASRLQAFRTGELFF.

The CDR3 DNA sequence: TGTGCCAGCAGCTTCCGTCAGGGGAACTATGGCTACACCTTC. It specifies CASSFRQGNYGYTF. The rearrangement joins TRBV7-9 to TRBJ1-2; D might be TRBD1 (6 bases). The V end was cut by 3 bases, the J end by 2 bases, with 10 bases between. This CDR3 contains 14 residues. Germline CDR1 is SEHNR and CDR2 is FQNEAQ (reference sequence).

CDR3 loop: CASSPGGGGGYTF. CDR3 DNA sequence: TGCGCCAGCAGCCCGGGAGGGGGCGGTGGCTACACCTTC. V is TRBV5-1 and J is TRBJ1-2; 7 positions agree with TRBD1. Germline V gene sequence: CDR1 SGHRS, CDR2 YFSETQ. V lost 4 bases, J lost 7 bases, and 7 bases stayed unmatched. This CDR3 has 13 residues.

The chain joins TRBV11-2 to TRBJ1-5, with D unclear. V was cut by 5 bases and J by 5 bases, with 7 bases left in between. CDR1 and CDR2 (germline): SGHAT, FQNNGV. This CDR3 is built from 12 residues. CDR3 coding DNA: TGTGCCAGCAGCCAACATCATCAGCCCCAGCATTTT. Amino acid sequence: CASSQHHQPQHF.

The gene calls are TRBV19 and TRBJ2-1; D may be TRBD2 (7 bases). This CDR3 spans 15 amino acids. The V gene lost 3 bases and the J gene lost 7 bases, with 16 bases spanning the gap. In germline, CDR1 is LNHDA, CDR2 SQIVND (reference sequence). CDR3 in amino acids: CASSILGGAKNEQFF. CDR3 nucleotide sequence: TGTGCCAGTAGTATCCTGGGGGGGGCGAAAAATGAGCAGTTCTTC.

The rearrangement links TRBV5-4 to TRBJ2-5; 10 nucleotides agree with TRBD2. This CDR3 region has 15 residues. Germline trimming cut 3 bases from V and 5 bases from J; bases unmatched to any gene: 7. Germline lookup yields CDR1 SGHNT and CDR2 YYREEE (reference sequence). The CDR3 DNA reads as TGTGCCAGCAGCTCCTCTAGCGGGGGTTACGAGACCCAGTACTTC. Translating it yields CASSSSSGGYETQYF. Full variable domain (remainder filled in from reference TRBV5-4 and TRBJ2-5): ETGVTQSPTHLIKTRGQQVTLRCSSQSGHNTVSWYQQALGQGPQFIFQYYREEENGRGNFPPRFSGLQFPNYSSELNVNALELDDSALYLCASSSSSGGYETQYFGPGTRLLVL.

Here the CDR3 reads CSARVNTEAFF. CDR3 sequence (DNA): TGCAGTGCTAGAGTAAACACTGAAGCTTTCTTT. The chain links TRBV20-1 to TRBJ1-1, with D uncertain. Trimming left V 1 base short and J 2 bases short, with 2 bases between. Germline values: CDR1 DFQATT, CDR2 SNEGSKA (reference sequence). This CDR3 region has 11 residues.